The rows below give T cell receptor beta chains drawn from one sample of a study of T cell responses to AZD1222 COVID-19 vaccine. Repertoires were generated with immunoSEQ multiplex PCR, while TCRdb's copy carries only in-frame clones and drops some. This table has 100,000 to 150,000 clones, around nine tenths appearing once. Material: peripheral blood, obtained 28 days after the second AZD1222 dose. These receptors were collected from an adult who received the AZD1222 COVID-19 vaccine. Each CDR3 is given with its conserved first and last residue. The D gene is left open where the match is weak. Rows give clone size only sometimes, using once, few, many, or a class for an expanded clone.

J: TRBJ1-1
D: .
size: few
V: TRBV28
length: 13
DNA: TGTGCCAGCAGTAGGGGGATGAACACTGAAGCTTTCTTT
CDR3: CASSRGMNTEAFF

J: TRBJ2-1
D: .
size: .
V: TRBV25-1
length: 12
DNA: TGTGCCAGCAGTGGGCCCTACAATGAGCAGTTCTTC
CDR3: CASSGPYNEQFF

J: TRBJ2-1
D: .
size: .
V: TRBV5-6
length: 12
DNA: TGTGCCAGCAGCTTCAGCGACAATGAGCAGTTCTTC
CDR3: CASSFSDNEQFF

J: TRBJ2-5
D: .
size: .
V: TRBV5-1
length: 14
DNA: TGCGCCAGCAGTTACAGGGTAGGGGCTGAGACCCAGTACTTC
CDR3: CASSYRVGAETQYF

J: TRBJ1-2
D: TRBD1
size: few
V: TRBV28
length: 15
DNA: TGTGCCAGCAGAACCGCCGGGACAGGGGATTTTGGCTACACCTTC
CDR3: CASRTAGTGDFGYTF

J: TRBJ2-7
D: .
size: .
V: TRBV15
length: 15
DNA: TGTGCCACCAGCAGAGGTTCTGGACAGAGCTACGAGCAGTACTTC
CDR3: CATSRGSGQSYEQYF

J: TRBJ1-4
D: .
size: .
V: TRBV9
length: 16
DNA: TGTGCCAGCAGCGTCCATACGGGGTTGAGTGGGGAAAAACTGTTTTTT
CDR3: CASSVHTGLSGEKLFF

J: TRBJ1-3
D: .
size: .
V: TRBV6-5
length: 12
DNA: TGTGCCAGCAGGACAGGTCGGAACACCATATATTTT
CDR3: CASRTGRNTIYF

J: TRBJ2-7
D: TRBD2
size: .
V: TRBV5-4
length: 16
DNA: TGTGCCAGCAGCCTCCCGACTAGCGGGATATCGCTCGAGCAGTACTTC
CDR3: CASSLPTSGISLEQYF

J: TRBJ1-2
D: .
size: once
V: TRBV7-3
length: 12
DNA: TGTGCCAGCAGCTACGGACCAGGAGACTACACCTTC
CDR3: CASSYGPGDYTF

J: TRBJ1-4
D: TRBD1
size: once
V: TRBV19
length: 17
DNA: TGTGCCAGTAGGGACCGGGACAGGGCCTCTGGTAATGAAAAACTGTTTTTT
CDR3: CASRDRDRASGNEKLFF

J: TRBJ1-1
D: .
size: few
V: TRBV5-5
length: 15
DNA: TGTGCCAGCAGCTTTGAAGGGGGACAGAACACTGAAGCTTTCTTT
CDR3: CASSFEGGQNTEAFF

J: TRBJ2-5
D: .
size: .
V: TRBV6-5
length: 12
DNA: TGTGCCAGCAGTTACGATAAAGAGACCCAGTACTTC
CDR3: CASSYDKETQYF

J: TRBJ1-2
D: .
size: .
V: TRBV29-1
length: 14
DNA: TGCAGCGTTGTAAGGCACCAAGATAACTATGGCTACACCTTC
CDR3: CSVVRHQDNYGYTF

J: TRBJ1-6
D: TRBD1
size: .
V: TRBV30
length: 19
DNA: TGTGCCTGGAGTGCCCTCCGGGACAGGGTGATGTTGGGAAATTCACCCCTCCACTTT
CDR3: CAWSALRDRVMLGNSPLHF

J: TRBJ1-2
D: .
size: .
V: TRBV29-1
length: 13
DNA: TGCAGCTCTGAGCGGGGTCCGAACTATGGCTACACCTTC
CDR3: CSSERGPNYGYTF

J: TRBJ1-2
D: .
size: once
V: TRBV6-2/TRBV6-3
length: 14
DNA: TGTGCCAGCAGTTACGACCAGACGACCACTGGCTACACCTTC
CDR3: CASSYDQTTTGYTF

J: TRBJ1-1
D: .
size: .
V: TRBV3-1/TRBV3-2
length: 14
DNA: TGTGCCAGCAGCCCTTATGGGGGGCTCGCTGAAGCTTTCTTT
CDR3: CASSPYGGLAEAFF

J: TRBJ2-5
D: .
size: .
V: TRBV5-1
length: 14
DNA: TGCGCCAGCAGTTCCCAGGGGTTCGGCGAGACCCAGTACTTC
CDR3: CASSSQGFGETQYF

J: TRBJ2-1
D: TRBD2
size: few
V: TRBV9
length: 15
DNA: TGTGCCAGCAGCGCCGGACTAGTGTCCTACAATGAGCAGTTCTTC
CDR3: CASSAGLVSYNEQFF

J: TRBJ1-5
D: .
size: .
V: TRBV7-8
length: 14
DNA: TGTGCCAGCAGCTTAGTTGGAGGCAATCAGCCCCAGCATTTT
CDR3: CASSLVGGNQPQHF

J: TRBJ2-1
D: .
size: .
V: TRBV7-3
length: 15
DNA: TGTGCCAGCAGCTTAATGGGGGGTGCCCACAATGAGCAGTTCTTC
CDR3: CASSLMGGAHNEQFF

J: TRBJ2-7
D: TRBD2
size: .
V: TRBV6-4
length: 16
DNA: TGTGCCAGCAGTGACGGGTCGACTAGCGGGGGGTACGAGCAGTACTTC
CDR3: CASSDGSTSGGYEQYF

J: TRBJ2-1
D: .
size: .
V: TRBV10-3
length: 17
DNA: TGTGCCATCAGTGAGTCTTCAGGGACGAACCCTTACAATGAGCAGTTCTTC
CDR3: CAISESSGTNPYNEQFF

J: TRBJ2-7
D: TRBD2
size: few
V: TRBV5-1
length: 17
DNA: TGCGCCAGCAGCTTGGGTGCTAGCGGGACTTTTATTTACGAGCAGTACTTC
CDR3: CASSLGASGTFIYEQYF

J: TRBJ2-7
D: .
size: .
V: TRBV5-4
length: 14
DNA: TGTGCCAGCAGCTTGGTAGCGGAATCCTACGAGCAGTACTTC
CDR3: CASSLVAESYEQYF

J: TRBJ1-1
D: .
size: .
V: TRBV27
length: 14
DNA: TGTGCCAGCAGTTTTGAGGGGTTAAACACTGAAGCTTTCTTT
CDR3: CASSFEGLNTEAFF

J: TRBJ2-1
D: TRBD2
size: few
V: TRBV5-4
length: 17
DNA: TGTGCCAGCAGCCCCGTTTCTGTAGCGGGGGGCGGGAATGAGCAGTTCTTC
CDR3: CASSPVSVAGGGNEQFF

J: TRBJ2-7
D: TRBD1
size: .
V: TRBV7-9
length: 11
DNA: TGTGCCAGCAGCGACAGGGCCGAGCAGTACTTC
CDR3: CASSDRAEQYF

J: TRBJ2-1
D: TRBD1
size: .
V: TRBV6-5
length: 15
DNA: TGTGCCAGCAGTAGGGGACAGGGGGTTGGCAATGAGCAGTTCTTC
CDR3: CASSRGQGVGNEQFF

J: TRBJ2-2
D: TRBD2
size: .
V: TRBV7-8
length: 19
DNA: TGTGCCAGCAGCTACCGGGAGCTGACTAGCGGGGGGCGGGCCGGGGAGCTGTTTTTT
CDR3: CASSYRELTSGGRAGELFF

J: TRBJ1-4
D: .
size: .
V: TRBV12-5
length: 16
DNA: TGTGCTAGTGGTTTGGTACCCCAGGGAAGGGATGAAAAACTGTTTTTT
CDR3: CASGLVPQGRDEKLFF

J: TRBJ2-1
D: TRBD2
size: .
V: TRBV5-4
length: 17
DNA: TGTGCCAGCATTGAGCGGGGGGGAGCGTCGTCCTACAATGAGCAGTTCTTC
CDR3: CASIERGGASSYNEQFF

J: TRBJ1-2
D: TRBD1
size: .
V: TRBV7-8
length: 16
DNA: TGTGCCAGCAGCTTAGTTGGGCAGGGGGTCGCCTATGGCTACACCTTC
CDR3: CASSLVGQGVAYGYTF

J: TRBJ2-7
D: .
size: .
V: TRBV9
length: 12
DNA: TGTGCCAGCAGCGTAGGACAGCAAAGGCAGTACTTC
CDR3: CASSVGQQRQYF

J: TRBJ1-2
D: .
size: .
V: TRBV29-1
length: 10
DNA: TGCAGCGTTGATATGGGCGGCTACACCTTC
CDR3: CSVDMGGYTF

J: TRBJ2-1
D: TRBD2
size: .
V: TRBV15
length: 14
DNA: TGTGCCACCAGTTCCGGGACTAGTCGCCATGAGCAGTTCTTC
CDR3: CATSSGTSRHEQFF

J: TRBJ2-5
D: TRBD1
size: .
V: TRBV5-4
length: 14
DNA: TGTGCCAGCAGTTCCAAGGGGGCTGGAGAGACCCAGTACTTC
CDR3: CASSSKGAGETQYF

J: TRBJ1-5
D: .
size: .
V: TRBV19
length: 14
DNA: TGTGCCAGTAGGAGAACAGGGATAAATCAGCCCCAGCATTTT
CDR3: CASRRTGINQPQHF